These 25 T cell receptor beta chains came from one sample sequenced in a study of blood T cell repertoires in COVID-19 (dated by TCRdb to 2018 to 2020). The library came from the immunoSEQ multiplex PCR assay. The table was pulled from immuneACCESS by TCRdb, which kept in-frame rearrangements only. Such tables lose some clones; where checked, under half of the loss comes from unresolved V genes, and the rest has no known cause. This sample holds roughly 190,000 clones; about three quarters were observed only once. Roughly 8.7% of the sample goes to the ten largest clones. The sequenced sample was peripheral blood. The receptors originated from a woman in her fifties or sixties with active or convalescent COVID-19.

The CDR3 bases are TGTGCCACCAGTGAACTCATGAGAGGACAGGGCATACACTATATGAACACTGAAGCTTTCTTT. This encodes CATSELMRGQGIHYMNTEAFF. J is TRBJ1-1 and V is TRBV24-1; 8 nucleotides match TRBD1. The CDR3 is 21 amino acids. Trimming removed 4 bases from V and 0 bases from J; junction bases left unmatched: 21. Germline assignment: CDR1 KGHDR and CDR2 SFDVKD.

The chain employs TRBV14 and TRBJ2-2; D ambiguous. The V gene's germline CDR1 is SGHDN and CDR2 FVKESK. V gave up 1 base and J gave up 3 bases, with 6 bases separating them. This CDR3 spans 14 amino acids. CDR3 sequence reads: CASSQGVYTGELFF. The CDR3 DNA sequence: TGTGCCAGCAGCCAAGGCGTGTACACCGGGGAGCTGTTTTTT.

The sample holds one count of this clone. The chain employs TRBV28 and TRBJ2-7; tentatively, D is TRBD2 (7 bases). The length of the CDR3 is 12 residues. V was pared by 3 bases and J by 9 bases, with 12 bases between. CDR1 and CDR2 from the germline V gene are MDHEN and SYDVKM. In nucleotides, the CDR3 is TGTGCCAGCAGTTTTCGGGGGGCAAGGCAGTACTTC. The encoded protein is CASSFRGARQYF.

The chain uses TRBV3-1 (or the pseudogene TRBV3-2) and TRBJ1-2; D unresolved. Trimming removed 0 bases from V and 8 bases from J, with 13 bases in between. The CDR3 sequence is 14 residues long. Germline V CDR1 and CDR2: LGHDT, YNNKEL (reference sequence). The chain's CDR3 is CASSQDGPSGGYTF. CDR3 nucleotides: TGTGCCAGCAGCCAAGATGGCCCTTCGGGAGGCTACACCTTC.

This chain links TRBV6-5 with TRBJ2-7, with 8 positions matching TRBD2. The length of the CDR3 is 14 residues. In germline, CDR1 is MNHEY, CDR2 SVGAGI. J was trimmed by 2 bases and V by 7 bases; bases with no gene match: 7. The DNA of the CDR3 is TGTGCCAGCACCAAAACTAGCGGCCCCTACGAGCAGTACTTC. It encodes CASTKTSGPYEQYF.

V usage is TRBV18 and J usage is TRBJ2-6; 8 nucleotides line up with TRBD1. This CDR3 is 18 amino acids long. Germline V gives CDR1 KGHSH, CDR2 LQKENI. V was pared by 5 bases and J by 0 bases, with 9 bases of the junction left unmatched. CDR3 in amino acids: CASSSRQGHSSGANVLTF. Here the CDR3 DNA reads TGTGCCAGCTCATCAAGACAGGGGCACTCCTCTGGGGCCAACGTCCTGACTTTC.

The rearrangement joins TRBV19 to TRBJ2-3; D is perhaps TRBD1 (5 bases). Germline assignment: CDR1 LNHDA and CDR2 SQIVND (reference sequence). Trimming cost V 4 bases and J 1 base, with 9 bases left between them. This CDR3 is built from 14 residues. As DNA, the CDR3 is TGTGCCAGTAGTAGTCTAGGGGGCACAGATACGCAGTATTTT. Translating it yields CASSSLGGTDTQYF.

This chain joins TRBV6-5 and TRBJ2-5; a possible D gene is TRBD2 (6 bases). In germline, CDR1 is MNHEY, CDR2 SVGAGI. The germline V and J ends were trimmed by 5 bases and 2 bases, with 12 bases remaining between them. The CDR3 length is 14 residues. The DNA of the CDR3 is TGTGCCAGCAGTAAGAGAGGGACTCAAGAGACCCAGTACTTC. Translation: CASSKRGTQETQYF.

The chain employs TRBV6-5 and TRBJ2-7, with 12 bases identical to TRBD2. CDR3 size: 15 residues. Trimming cost V 6 bases and J 2 bases; bases outside gene matches: 5. Germline V CDR1 and CDR2: MNHEY, SVGAGI. Here the CDR3 reads CASSLSSGRAYEQYF. CDR3 nucleotides: TGTGCCAGCAGCCTATCTAGCGGGAGGGCCTACGAGCAGTACTTC.

The rearrangement uses TRBV25-1 and TRBJ1-2; D perhaps matches TRBD1 (5 bases). Looked up from germline, CDR1 is MGHDK and CDR2 is SYGVNS. V gave up 4 bases and J gave up 4 bases, with 13 bases separating them. This CDR3 is 14 amino acids long. This CDR3 is CASSASGGGYGYTF. Written as DNA, the CDR3 is TGTGCCAGCAGTGCCAGTGGGGGGGGCTATGGCTACACCTTC.

V is TRBV7-2 and J is TRBJ2-4; the D gene is possibly TRBD1 (6 bases). The V gene's germline CDR1 is SGHTA and CDR2 FQGNSA. This CDR3 region has 15 residues. The V and J ends lost 1 base and 3 bases respectively, with 10 bases between them. Here the CDR3 reads CASSLEAGVKNIQYF. The DNA for the CDR3 is TGTGCCAGCAGCTTAGAGGCAGGGGTCAAAAACATTCAGTACTTC.

CDR3 sequence (DNA): TGTGCCAGCAGCTTAGGGAGAACGGAGACCCAGTACTTC. Translation: CASSLGRTETQYF. The V gene is TRBV11-2, the J gene TRBJ2-5, with D unresolved. Trimming shortened V by 1 base and J by 5 bases, and 8 bases separated the two germline ends. Germline values: CDR1 SGHAT, CDR2 FQNNGV. The CDR3 loop spans 13 amino acids.

A few counts support this clone. J is TRBJ2-2 and V is TRBV5-4; 9 bases line up with TRBD2. The CDR3 contains 17 residues. V trimming: 4 bases; J trimming: 7 bases; junction bases outside the gene matches: 14. In germline, CDR1 is SGHNT, CDR2 YYREEE (reference sequence). The chain's CDR3 is CASSPDLSGSLNGELFF. CDR3 coding DNA: TGTGCCAGCAGCCCCGACCTTAGCGGGAGTTTGAACGGGGAGCTGTTTTTT. The full variable domain, rest sourced from reference TRBV5-4 and TRBJ2-2, is ETGVTQSPTHLIKTRGQQVTLRCSSQSGHNTVSWYQQALGQGPQFIFQYYREEENGRGNFPPRFSGLQFPNYSSELNVNALELDDSALYLCASSPDLSGSLNGELFFGEGSRLTVL.

The rearrangement joins TRBV5-1 to TRBJ1-1, with 9 nucleotides matching TRBD1. The CDR3 covers 18 residues. Per the germline V gene, CDR1 is SGHRS and CDR2 is YFSETQ. The V segment lost 2 bases and the J segment 4 bases; nucleotides outside the gene matches: 15. The CDR3 is CASSFEIFAGQGSTEAFF. DNA for the CDR3: TGCGCCAGCAGCTTTGAGATATTCGCTGGACAGGGGTCCACTGAAGCTTTCTTT.

Only one count was recorded for this clone. The chain uses TRBV23-1 and TRBJ1-6; 9 positions match TRBD1. TRBV23-1 falls under the ORF class, with uncertain function. The V segment lost 2 bases and the J segment 7 bases; nucleotides outside the gene matches: 9. CDR3 length equals 17 residues. This CDR3 reads CASSQKSGDRANSPLHF. In DNA form, the CDR3 reads TGCGCCAGCAGTCAAAAGTCAGGGGACAGGGCGAATTCACCCCTCCACTTT.

This clone came up once. CDR3: CASSQGGRTGNTEAFF. DNA for the CDR3: TGTGCCAGCAGCCAAGGAGGGCGAACGGGGAACACTGAAGCTTTCTTT. The chain joins TRBV4-2 to TRBJ1-1; no clear D. The CDR3 has 16 residues. Germline CDR1 reads LGHNA; CDR2 reads YNFKEQ. V lost 1 base and J 1 base, leaving 13 bases between the germline ends.

CDR3: CATSDSVNTEAFF. The CDR3 coding sequence is TGTGCCACCAGTGATTCTGTGAACACTGAAGCTTTCTTT. J is TRBJ1-1 and V is TRBV24-1; D gene ambiguous. This CDR3 is 13 amino acids long. CDR1 and CDR2 from the germline V gene are KGHDR and SFDVKD. Trimming took off 2 bases at V and 0 bases at J, with 3 bases between the two ends.

The genes are TRBV5-1 and TRBJ2-5; the D gene is possibly TRBD2 (5 bases). The CDR3 length is 14 residues. The V gene's germline CDR1 is SGHRS and CDR2 YFSETQ. The V end was cut by 4 bases, the J end by 0 bases, with 10 bases between. The CDR3 loop reads CASSAFGNQETQYF. Written as DNA, the CDR3 is TGCGCCAGCAGCGCGTTCGGGAACCAAGAGACCCAGTACTTC.

V gene TRBV9 combines with J gene TRBJ2-1, with 9 bases fitting TRBD2. J gave up 9 bases and V 7 bases, and 2 bases lay outside the gene matches. This CDR3 contains 11 residues. Germline lookup yields CDR1 SGDLS and CDR2 YYNGEE. The DNA of the CDR3 is TGTGCCAGCCGTAGCGGGGGTGAGCAGTTCTTC. It is translated as CASRSGGEQFF.

This sequence joins TRBV12-5 and TRBJ1-2, with no clear D. The CDR3 length is 13 residues. CDR1 is LGHNT, CDR2 FRNRAP, per germline. Trimming pared 2 bases from V and 4 bases from J, leaving 8 bases between. CDR3 residues: CASGLPVVYGYTF. The CDR3 nucleotides are TGTGCTAGTGGTTTGCCGGTGGTCTATGGCTACACCTTC.

This clone was seen a handful of times. The rearrangement joins TRBV27 to TRBJ2-2, with a tentative D call TRBD1 (6 bases). Trimming stripped 6 bases from V and 3 bases from J, with 14 bases between. Germline V lookup: CDR1 MNHEY, CDR2 SMNVEV (reference sequence). The CDR3 is 15 residues long. CDR3 residues: CASSRIQGYTGELFF. In DNA, the CDR3 is TGTGCCAGCAGCAGAATACAGGGATACACCGGGGAGCTGTTTTTT.

Only a few counts were recorded for this clone. The V and J genes are TRBV5-6 and TRBJ2-3; D perhaps matches TRBD2 (5 bases). The CDR3 length is 15 residues. Germline CDR1 is SGHDT and CDR2 is YYEEEE. Deletions cut 2 bases from V and 2 bases from J, with 12 bases between. The CDR3 bases are TGTGCCAGCAGCTTCCAAAGCGGCCACACAGATACGCAGTATTTT. Translation gives CASSFQSGHTDTQYF.

The chain combines TRBV5-4 with TRBJ2-1; 9 nucleotides match TRBD1. From germline, CDR1 is SGHNT and CDR2 YYREEE (reference sequence). J was trimmed by 0 bases and V by 4 bases; bases with no gene match: 11. The CDR3 covers 18 residues. The CDR3 sequence is CASSTDRGGRSSYNEQFF. The DNA for the CDR3 is TGTGCCAGCAGCACCGACAGGGGGGGAAGAAGCTCCTACAATGAGCAGTTCTTC.

The chain uses TRBV7-2 and TRBJ2-2; the D gene is possibly TRBD2 (5 bases). V lost 6 bases, J lost 1 base, and 9 bases lay in between. CDR1 SGHTA and CDR2 FQGNSA come from the germline V gene. This CDR3 is 14 amino acids long. CDR3 amino acids: CASSRTQNTGELFF. The CDR3 nucleotides are TGTGCCAGCAGTCGGACTCAGAACACCGGGGAGCTGTTTTTT.

The J gene is TRBJ1-2, the V gene TRBV21-1; the DNA was not compared with TRBD1, the D call given in the table. TRBV21-1 is a documented pseudogene. This CDR3 comprises 15 residues. The CDR3, as DNA: TGTGCCAGCAGCAATGGGACAGGGCTGAACTATGGCTACACCTTC. Protein: CASSNGTGLNYGYTF.